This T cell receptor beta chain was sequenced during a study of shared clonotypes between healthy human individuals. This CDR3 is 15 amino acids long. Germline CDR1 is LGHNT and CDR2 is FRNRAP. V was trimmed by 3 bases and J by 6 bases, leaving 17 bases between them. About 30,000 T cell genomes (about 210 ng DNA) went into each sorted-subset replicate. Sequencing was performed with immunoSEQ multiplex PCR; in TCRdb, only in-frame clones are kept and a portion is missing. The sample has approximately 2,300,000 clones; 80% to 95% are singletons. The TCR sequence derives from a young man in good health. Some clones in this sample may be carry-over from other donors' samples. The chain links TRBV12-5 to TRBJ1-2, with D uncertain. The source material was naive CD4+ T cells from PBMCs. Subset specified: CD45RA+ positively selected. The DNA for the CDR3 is TGTGCTAGTGGTTTAGTACCTCCGGAGGAGGATGGCTACACCTTC. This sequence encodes CASGLVPPEEDGYTF.